This T cell receptor (beta chain) was documented in a study of blood T cell repertoires in COVID-19. Study-wide context: Spain, Italy and the United States supplied samples that represented acute and convalescent COVID-19. PBMCs, B-cell-depleted T cells, or T cells provided the cDNA or gDNA that made up the material.

Participants were aged 18 to 89 years, lived in over 20 US areas, and enrolled virtually. Sequenced by immunoSEQ multiplex PCR; TCRdb stores in-frame clones only, minus some. The sample includes a few hundred thousand clones, over 80% of them seen just once. The sample consisted of PBMCs or T cells enriched from blood (not recorded which). The clonotype comes from a human donor in a cohort exposed to, infected with or recovered from COVID-19 (not recorded which). The donor label of this sample is uncertain.

CDR3 nucleotides: TGTGCCAGCAGCTTAGCCGGAGAGACCCAGTACTTC. Its protein product is CASSLAGETQYF. The chain joins TRBV7-2 to TRBJ2-5; D is ambiguous. The CDR3 has 12 amino acids. CDR1 and CDR2 from the germline V gene are SGHTA and FQGNSA. Trimming cost V 0 bases and J 4 bases, with 3 bases left between them.